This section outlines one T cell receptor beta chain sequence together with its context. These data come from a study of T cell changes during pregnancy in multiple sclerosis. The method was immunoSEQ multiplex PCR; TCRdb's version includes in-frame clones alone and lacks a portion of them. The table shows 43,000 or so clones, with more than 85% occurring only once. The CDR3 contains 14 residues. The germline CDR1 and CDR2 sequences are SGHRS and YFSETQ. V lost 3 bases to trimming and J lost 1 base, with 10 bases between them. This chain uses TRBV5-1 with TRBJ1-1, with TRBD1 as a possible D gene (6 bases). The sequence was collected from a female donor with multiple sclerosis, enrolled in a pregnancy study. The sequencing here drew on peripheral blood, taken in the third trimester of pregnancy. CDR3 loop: CASSSRGGNTEAFF. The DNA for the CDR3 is TGCGCCAGCAGCTCTAGGGGGGGGAACACTGAAGCTTTCTTT.